This T cell receptor beta chain was profiled in a study of control samples from healthy donors and cancer patients. Sequencing used immunoSEQ multiplex PCR; TCRdb keeps in-frame clones, though not all of them. The repertoire holds 150,000 to 200,000 clones, with almost 90% as singletons. The CDR3 is 16 residues long. Trimming cost V 5 bases and J 2 bases, with 16 bases left between them. CDR1 MDHEN and CDR2 SYDVKM come from the germline V gene. This TCR was recovered from a man aged 18-30 years in good health. The sample consisted of blood. This chain joins TRBV28 and TRBJ1-5; no firm D call. CDR3 residues: CASSPRVLGGNQPQHF. The CDR3 DNA reads as TGTGCCAGCAGTCCCCGGGTTCTCGGGGGCAATCAGCCCCAGCATTTT.